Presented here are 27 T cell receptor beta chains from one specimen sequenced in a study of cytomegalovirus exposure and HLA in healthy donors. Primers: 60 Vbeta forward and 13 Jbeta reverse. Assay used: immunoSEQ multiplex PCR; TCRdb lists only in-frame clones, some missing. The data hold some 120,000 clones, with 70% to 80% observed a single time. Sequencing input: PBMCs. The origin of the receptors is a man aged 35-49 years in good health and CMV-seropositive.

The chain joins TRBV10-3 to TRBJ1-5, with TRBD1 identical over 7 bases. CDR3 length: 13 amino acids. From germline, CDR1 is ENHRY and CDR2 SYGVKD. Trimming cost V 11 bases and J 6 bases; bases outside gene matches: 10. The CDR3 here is CAVAGGDSQPQHF. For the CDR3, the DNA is TGTGCCGTGGCAGGGGGTGACAGTCAGCCCCAGCATTTT.

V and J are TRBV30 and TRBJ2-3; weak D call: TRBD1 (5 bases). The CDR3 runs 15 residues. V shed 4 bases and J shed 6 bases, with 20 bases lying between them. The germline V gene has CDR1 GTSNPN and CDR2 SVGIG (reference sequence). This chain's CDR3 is CAWTFQGSRRDTQYF. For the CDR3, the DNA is TGTGCCTGGACCTTCCAGGGATCCCGCCGGGATACGCAGTATTTT.

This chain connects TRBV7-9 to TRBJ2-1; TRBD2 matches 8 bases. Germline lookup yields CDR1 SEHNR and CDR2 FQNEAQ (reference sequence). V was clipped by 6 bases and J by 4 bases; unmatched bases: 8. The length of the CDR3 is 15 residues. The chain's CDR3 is CASSSTSAQYNEQFF. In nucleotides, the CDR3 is TGTGCCAGCAGTTCGACTAGCGCACAGTACAATGAGCAGTTCTTC.

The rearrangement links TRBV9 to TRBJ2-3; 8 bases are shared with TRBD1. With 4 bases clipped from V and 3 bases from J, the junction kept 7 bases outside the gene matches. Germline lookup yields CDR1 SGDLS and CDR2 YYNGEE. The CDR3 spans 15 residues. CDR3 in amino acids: CASSRQGTLTDTQYF. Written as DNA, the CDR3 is TGTGCCAGCAGCAGACAGGGGACACTAACAGATACGCAGTATTTT.

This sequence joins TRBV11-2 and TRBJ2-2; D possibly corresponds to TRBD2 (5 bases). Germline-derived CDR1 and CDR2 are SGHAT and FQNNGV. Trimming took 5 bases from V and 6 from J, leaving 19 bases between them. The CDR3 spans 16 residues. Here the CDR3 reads CASSPPPIGIPGELFF. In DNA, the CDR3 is TGTGCCAGCAGCCCTCCACCGATCGGGATACCCGGGGAGCTGTTTTTT.

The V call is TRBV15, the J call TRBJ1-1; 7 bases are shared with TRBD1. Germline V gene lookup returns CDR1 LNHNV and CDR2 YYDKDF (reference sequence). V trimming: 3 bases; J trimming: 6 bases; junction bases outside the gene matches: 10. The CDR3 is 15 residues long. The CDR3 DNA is TGTGCCACCAGCAGCCCGGACAGGTCGGGACCTGAAGCTTTCTTT. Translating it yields CATSSPDRSGPEAFF.

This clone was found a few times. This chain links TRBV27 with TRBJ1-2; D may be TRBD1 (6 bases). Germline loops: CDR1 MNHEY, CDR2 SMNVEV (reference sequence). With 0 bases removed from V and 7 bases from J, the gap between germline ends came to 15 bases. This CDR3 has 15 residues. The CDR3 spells CASSLSSRGRVGYTF. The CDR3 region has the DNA TGTGCCAGCAGTTTATCATCCAGGGGACGCGTTGGCTACACCTTC.

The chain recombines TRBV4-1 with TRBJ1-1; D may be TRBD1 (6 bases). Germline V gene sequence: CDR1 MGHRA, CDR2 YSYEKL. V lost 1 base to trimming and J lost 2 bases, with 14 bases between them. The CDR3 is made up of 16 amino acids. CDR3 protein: CASSQASPGENTEAFF. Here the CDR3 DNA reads TGCGCCAGCAGCCAAGCTTCGCCAGGGGAAAACACTGAAGCTTTCTTT.

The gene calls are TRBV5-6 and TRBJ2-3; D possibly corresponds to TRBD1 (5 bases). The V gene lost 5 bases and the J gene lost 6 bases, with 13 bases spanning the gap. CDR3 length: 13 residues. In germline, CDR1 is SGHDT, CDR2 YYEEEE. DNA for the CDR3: TGTGCCAGCAGAGGGGTGGGTGGGGATACGCAGTATTTT. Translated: CASRGVGGDTQYF.

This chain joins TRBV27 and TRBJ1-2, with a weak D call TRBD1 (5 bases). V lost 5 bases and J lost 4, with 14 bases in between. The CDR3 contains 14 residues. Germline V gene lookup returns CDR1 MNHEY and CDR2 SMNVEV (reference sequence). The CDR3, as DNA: TGTGCCAGCAGTGAGGTGTGGGGGGGCTATGGCTACACCTTC. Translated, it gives CASSEVWGGYGYTF.

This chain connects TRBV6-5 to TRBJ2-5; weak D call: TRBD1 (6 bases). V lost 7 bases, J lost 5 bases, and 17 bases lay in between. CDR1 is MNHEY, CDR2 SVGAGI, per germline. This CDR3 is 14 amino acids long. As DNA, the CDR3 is TGTGCCAGCAACCCCGGAAGGGGGTGGGAGACCCAGTACTTC. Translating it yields CASNPGRGWETQYF.

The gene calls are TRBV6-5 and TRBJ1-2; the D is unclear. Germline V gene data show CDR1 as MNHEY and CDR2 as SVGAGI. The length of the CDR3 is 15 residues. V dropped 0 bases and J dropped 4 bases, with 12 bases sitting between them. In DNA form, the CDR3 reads TGTGCCAGCAGTTACTCGAAAGAGGGTCCCTATGGCTACACCTTC. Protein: CASSYSKEGPYGYTF.

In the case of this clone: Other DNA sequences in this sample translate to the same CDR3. This chain's CDR3 is CASSERDSNSPLHF. CDR3 DNA sequence: TGTGCCAGCAGTGAGCGGGACTCGAATTCACCCCTCCACTTT. The chain joins TRBV2 to TRBJ1-6; D is possibly TRBD1 (5 bases). Germline V gives CDR1 SNHLY, CDR2 FYNNEI. The CDR3 is made up of 14 amino acids. The ends were cut back, 3 bases at V and 7 bases at J, with 10 bases in the middle.

The chain's CDR3 is CASSPRGLENTEAFF. The CDR3 DNA sequence: TGTGCCAGTAGTCCTCGAGGACTGGAGAACACTGAAGCTTTCTTT. The rearrangement uses TRBV19 and TRBJ1-1; D is undetermined. Between the trimmed V and J ends, which lost 5 bases and 1 base, there was a span of 14 bases. The germline CDR1 and CDR2 sequences are LNHDA and SQIVND (reference sequence). This CDR3 comprises 15 residues. The entire variable domain, with the rest obtained from reference TRBV19 and TRBJ1-1, is as follows: DGGITQSPKYLFRKEGQNVTLSCEQNLNHDAMYWYRQDPGQGLRLIYYSQIVNDFQKGDIAEGYSVSREKKESFPLTVTSAQKNPTAFYLCASSPRGLENTEAFFGQGTRLTVV.

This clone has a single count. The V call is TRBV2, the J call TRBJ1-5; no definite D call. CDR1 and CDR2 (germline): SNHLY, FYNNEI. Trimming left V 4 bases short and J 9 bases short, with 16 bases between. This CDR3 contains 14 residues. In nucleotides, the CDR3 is TGTGCCAGCAGTGCGGAGCGCGGCTACGGGCCCCAGCATTTT. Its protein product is CASSAERGYGPQHF.

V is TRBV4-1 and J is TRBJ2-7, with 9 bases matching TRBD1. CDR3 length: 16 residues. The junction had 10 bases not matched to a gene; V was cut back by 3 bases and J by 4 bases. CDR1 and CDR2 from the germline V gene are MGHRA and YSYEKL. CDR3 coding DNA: TGCGCCAGCAGCCAGGGTTCGACAGGGGGTCGTTACGAGCAGTACTTC. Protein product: CASSQGSTGGRYEQYF.

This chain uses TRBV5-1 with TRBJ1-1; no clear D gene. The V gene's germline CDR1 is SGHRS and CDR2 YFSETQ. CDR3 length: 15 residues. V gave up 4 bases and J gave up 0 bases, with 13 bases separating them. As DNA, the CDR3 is TGCGCCAGCAGCCTGTTACAGTGGATGAACACTGAAGCTTTCTTT. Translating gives CASSLLQWMNTEAFF.

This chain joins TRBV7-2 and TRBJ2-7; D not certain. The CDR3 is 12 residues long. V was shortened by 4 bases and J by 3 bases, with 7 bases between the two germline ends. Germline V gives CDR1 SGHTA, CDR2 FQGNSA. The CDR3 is CASSSQLYEQYF. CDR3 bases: TGTGCCAGCAGCTCCCAACTCTACGAGCAGTACTTC.

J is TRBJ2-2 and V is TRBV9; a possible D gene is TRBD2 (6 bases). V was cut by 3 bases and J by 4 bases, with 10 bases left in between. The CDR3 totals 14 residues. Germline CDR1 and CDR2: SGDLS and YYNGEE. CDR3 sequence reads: CASSGREPTGELFF. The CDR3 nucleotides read TGTGCCAGCAGCGGACGGGAGCCCACCGGGGAGCTGTTTTTT.

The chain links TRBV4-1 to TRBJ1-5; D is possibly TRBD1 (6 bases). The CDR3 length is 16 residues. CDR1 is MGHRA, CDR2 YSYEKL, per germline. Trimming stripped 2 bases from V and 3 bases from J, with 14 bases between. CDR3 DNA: TGCGCCAGCAGCCAATCAGGGGTAAATTTCAATCAGCCCCAGCATTTT. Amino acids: CASSQSGVNFNQPQHF.

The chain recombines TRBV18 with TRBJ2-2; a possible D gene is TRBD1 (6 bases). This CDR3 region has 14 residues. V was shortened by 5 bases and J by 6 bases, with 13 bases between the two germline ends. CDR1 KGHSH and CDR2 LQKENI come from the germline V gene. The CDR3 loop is CASSEDSFPGELFF. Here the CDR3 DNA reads TGTGCCAGCTCAGAGGACAGTTTCCCCGGGGAGCTGTTTTTT.

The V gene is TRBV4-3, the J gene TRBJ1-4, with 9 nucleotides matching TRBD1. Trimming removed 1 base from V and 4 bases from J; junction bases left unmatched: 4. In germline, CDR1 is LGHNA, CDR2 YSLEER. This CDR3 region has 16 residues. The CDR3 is CASSQGGGQGNEKLFF. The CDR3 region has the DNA TGCGCCAGCAGCCAAGGGGGGGGACAGGGTAATGAAAAACTGTTTTTT.

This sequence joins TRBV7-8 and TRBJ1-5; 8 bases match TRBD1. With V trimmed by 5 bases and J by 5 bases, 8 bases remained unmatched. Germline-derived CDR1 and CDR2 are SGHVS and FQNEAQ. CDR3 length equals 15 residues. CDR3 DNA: TGTGCCAGCAGCCCTCCGGACAGGGTGCATCAGCCCCAGCATTTT. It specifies CASSPPDRVHQPQHF.

The CDR3 DNA follows: TGTGCCAGCAGCTTGTCGGGACAGGGGCGAGATACGCAGTATTTT. This encodes CASSLSGQGRDTQYF. This chain joins TRBV7-3 and TRBJ2-3; 10 bases line up with TRBD1. The CDR3 runs 15 residues. V was pared by 3 bases and J by 5 bases, with 5 bases of the junction left unmatched. In germline, CDR1 is SGHTA, CDR2 FQGTGA.

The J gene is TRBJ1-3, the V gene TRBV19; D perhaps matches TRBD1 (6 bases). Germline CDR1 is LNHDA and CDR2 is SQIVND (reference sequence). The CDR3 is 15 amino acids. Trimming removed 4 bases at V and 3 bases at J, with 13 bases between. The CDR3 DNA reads TGTGCCAGTAGTACCTTGCTACAGGGTGGAAACACCATATATTTT. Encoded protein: CASSTLLQGGNTIYF.

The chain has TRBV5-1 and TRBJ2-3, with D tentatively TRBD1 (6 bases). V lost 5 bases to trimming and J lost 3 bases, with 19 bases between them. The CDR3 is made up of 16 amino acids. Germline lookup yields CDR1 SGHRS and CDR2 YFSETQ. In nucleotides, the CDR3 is TGCGCCAGCAGTTCTGGGGCACAGGGTTTGACAGATACGCAGTATTTT. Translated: CASSSGAQGLTDTQYF.

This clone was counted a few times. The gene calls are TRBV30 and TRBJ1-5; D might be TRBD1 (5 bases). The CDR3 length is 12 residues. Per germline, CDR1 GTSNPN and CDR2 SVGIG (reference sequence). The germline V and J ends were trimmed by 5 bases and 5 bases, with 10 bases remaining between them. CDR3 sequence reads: CAWGDRDQPQHF. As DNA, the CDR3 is TGTGCCTGGGGAGACAGAGATCAGCCCCAGCATTTT.